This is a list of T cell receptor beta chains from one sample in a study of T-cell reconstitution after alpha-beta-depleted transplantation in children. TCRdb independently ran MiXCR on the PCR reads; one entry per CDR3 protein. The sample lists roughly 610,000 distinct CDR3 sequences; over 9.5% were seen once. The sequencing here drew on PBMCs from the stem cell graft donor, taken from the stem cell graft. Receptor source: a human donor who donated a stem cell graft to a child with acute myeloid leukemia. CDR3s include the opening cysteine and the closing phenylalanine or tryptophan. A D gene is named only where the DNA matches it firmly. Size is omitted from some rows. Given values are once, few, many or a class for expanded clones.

DNA: TGTGCCAGCAGTCGGGTTAGCGGGAGGGCCCTTGGCACAGATACGCAGTATTTT
CDR3: CASSRVSGRALGTDTQYF
V: TRBV6-1
length: 18
D: TRBD2
J: TRBJ2-3
size: .

DNA: TGTGCCACCAGCAGAGGGGACCAAGAGACCCAGTACTTC
CDR3: CATSRGDQETQYF
V: TRBV15
length: 13
D: .
J: TRBJ2-5
size: few

DNA: TGTGCCAGCTCACCTGGAGGGGAAGATGGCTACACCTTC
CDR3: CASSPGGEDGYTF
V: TRBV18
length: 13
D: .
J: TRBJ1-2
size: many

DNA: TGTGCCAGCAGCGTAGGGATGAGACGGGAGCGATTTTACAATGAGCAGTTCTTC
CDR3: CASSVGMRRERFYNEQFF
V: TRBV9
length: 18
D: .
J: TRBJ2-1
size: few

DNA: TGCAGTGCTAGACAGGGGCTGGGGAATTCACCCCTCCACTTT
CDR3: CSARQGLGNSPLHF
V: TRBV20-1
length: 14
D: .
J: TRBJ1-6
size: .

DNA: TGCAGCGTTGAAGATGGGAGACAGGGCACTGAAGCTTTCTTT
CDR3: CSVEDGRQGTEAFF
V: TRBV29-1
length: 14
D: TRBD1
J: TRBJ1-1
size: .

DNA: TGTGCCAGCAGCCGGACCGCATTAGGTCCCTACAATGAGCAGTTCTTC
CDR3: CASSRTALGPYNEQFF
V: TRBV3-1
length: 16
D: .
J: TRBJ2-1
size: .

DNA: TGTGCCAGCAGCTTATGGCAACCGGGCCAGAGCACTGAAGCTTTCTTT
CDR3: CASSLWQPGQSTEAFF
V: TRBV7-9
length: 16
D: .
J: TRBJ1-1
size: .

DNA: TGTGCCAGCACCCCAATCAGTCAGCTACAGCAGTTCTTC
CDR3: CASTPISQLQQFF
V: TRBV6-2/TRBV6-3
length: 13
D: .
J: TRBJ2-1
size: few

DNA: TGTGCCACCAGCAGAGATCGCTTGACATCGCAGTATTTT
CDR3: CATSRDRLTSQYF
V: TRBV15
length: 13
D: .
J: TRBJ2-3
size: .

DNA: TGCAGCGTGGACCGGGACAGAGGAGGCTACACCTTC
CDR3: CSVDRDRGGYTF
V: TRBV29-1
length: 12
D: TRBD1
J: TRBJ1-2
size: many

DNA: TGCAGTGCTAGCCGGCGGGAGCAGTTGGGAGAGACCCAGTACTTC
CDR3: CSASRREQLGETQYF
V: TRBV20-1
length: 15
D: TRBD2
J: TRBJ2-5
size: few

DNA: TGTGCCAGCAGTTACTCCCCTCGACAGTTGAGCACTGAAGCTTTCTTT
CDR3: CASSYSPRQLSTEAFF
V: TRBV6-5
length: 16
D: .
J: TRBJ1-1
size: .

DNA: TGTGCTAGCAGCCTAAGCGGGAGCTGGAATGAGCAGTTCTTC
CDR3: CASSLSGSWNEQFF
V: TRBV7-7
length: 14
D: TRBD2
J: TRBJ2-1
size: many

DNA: TGTGCCAGCAGACCCGGGACTAGCCTTGAGGGTAATGAGCAGTTCTTC
CDR3: CASRPGTSLEGNEQFF
V: TRBV7-8
length: 16
D: TRBD2
J: TRBJ2-1
size: few